These T cell receptor beta chains were read from a single sample in a study of T cell responses to AZD1222 COVID-19 vaccine. Only in-frame clones appear in the TCRdb table, and some are missing; sequencing was by immunoSEQ multiplex PCR. The data show about 110,000 clones, about nine tenths seen once. Here the sequenced sample was peripheral blood, taken on day 0 of AZD1222 vaccination. These receptor sequences come from an adult in good health. Each CDR3 is given with its conserved first and last residue. A D gene is named only where the DNA matches it firmly. Only some rows state a clone size, as once, few, many or a class for expanded clones.

>TRBJ2-1|once|16|TRBV7-3|-
TGTGCCAGCAGCCCCTCGAGCGTGAGCTCCTACAATGAGCAGTTCTTC
CASSPSSVSSYNEQFF
>TRBJ1-1|-|15|TRBV6-5|TRBD1
TGTGCCAGCAGGGACAGGGGATCGGGGAACACTGAAGCTTTCTTT
CASRDRGSGNTEAFF
>TRBJ2-5|once|12|TRBV2|-
TGTGCCAGCAGTGAAATAACTAGCCGACAGTACTTC
CASSEITSRQYF
>TRBJ1-3|-|15|TRBV28|TRBD1
TGTGCCAGCAGTCCTGGACAGGGGACTGGAAACACCATATATTTT
CASSPGQGTGNTIYF
>TRBJ2-7|-|14|TRBV27|-
TGTGCCAGCAGTTATGGACATCCGAGGGGCGAGCAGTACTTC
CASSYGHPRGEQYF
>TRBJ2-7|-|17|TRBV9|TRBD2
TGTGCCAGCAGCGTAGGGACTAGCGGGAGGGCCTCCTACGAGCAGTACTTC
CASSVGTSGRASYEQYF
>TRBJ2-5|once|12|TRBV19|TRBD1
TGTGCCACCAGGGGACAGTCTGGGACCCAGTACTTC
CATRGQSGTQYF
>TRBJ1-1|-|14|TRBV5-8|-
TGTGCCAGCAGCTTGGCCGCAGGGCGGGCTGAAGCTTTCTTT
CASSLAAGRAEAFF
>TRBJ1-1|-|12|TRBV10-3|TRBD1
TGTGCCATCAGTGACGCCTCAGGGGGAGCTTTCTTT
CAISDASGGAFF
>TRBJ1-2|-|12|TRBV19|-
TGTGCCAGTAGTGTGGCATTCTATGGCTACACCTTC
CASSVAFYGYTF